This T cell receptor beta chain came from a study of T cell responses to AZD1222 COVID-19 vaccine. The V end lost 6 bases, the J end lost 10 bases, and 17 bases lay between the germline ends. Germline V CDR1 and CDR2: LNHDA, SQIVND (reference sequence). CDR3 size: 13 residues. Sequencing used immunoSEQ multiplex PCR; TCRdb keeps in-frame clones, though not all of them. The table records 130,000 or so clones, about nine tenths of them present only once. Regarding the study as a whole: Among the donors, most were white British and more were female, and clonal diversity was possibly underestimated. Recipients of AZD1222 seropositive at baseline numbered only five or six.

A remark on this clone: The antigen is undetermined.

The input for sequencing was peripheral blood, taken on day 0 of AZD1222 vaccination. This clonotype originated in an adult in good health. V is TRBV19 and J is TRBJ2-3, with a weak D call TRBD1 (5 bases). As DNA, the CDR3 is TGTGCCAGTAGGGAGACAGTAGATAATCCGCAGTATTTT. Residues: CASRETVDNPQYF.